Described below is a single TCR beta chain sequence and its context. This clonotype was seen more than once but under ten times. This clone's antigen is unknown. Base qualities are missing; no much larger clone stands one base away. The time point label corresponds to: blood at routine non-recurrence follow-up after resection. TCR sequencing used whole RNA extracted from tumor and nontumor lung tissue, or from cryopreserved PBMC samples, without cell sorting. Patients were selected for TCR sequencing only if sufficient RNA was available from at least two tumor regions. The sample comes from a study of spatial heterogeneity in lung cancer (dated by TCRdb to between 2018 and 2021). About the study as a whole: The donors were some 76 patients from the lung TRACERx cohort who had early-stage, untreated non-small cell lung cancer. Beta-chain transcripts were consistently detected in greater numbers than alpha-chain transcripts, which likely reflects a higher abundance of beta-chain transcripts. At surgery, both alpha and beta chains were TCR-sequenced in around 240 tumor regions, approximately 64 matched nontumor lung samples and just over 55 PBMC samples. In the raw uncorrected reads, each unique combination of TCR and UMI appeared on average more than ten times. The study linked features of the TCR repertoire to counts of nonsynonymous mutations, which were determined by whole-exome sequencing of tumor tissue. Follow-up PBMC samples were sequenced whenever the samples were available, and the median time to follow-up was approximately 2 years after resection. In non-small cell lung cancer, the study quantitatively compared TCR alpha and beta repertoires across several tumor regions, matched nontumor lung, and blood. General study outcomes and caveats: Ubiquitous expanded tumor TCRs were detected in blood more often at tumor resection than at routine follow-up. Confirming at a functional level the hypothesis that regional TCRs recognize regional mutations was considered to require additional single-cell paired TCR alpha and beta sequencing. Only 14 patients were included in the comparisons of baseline and follow-up blood repertoires.

Library construction relied on 5' RACE. The instrument was a NextSeq 500. The TCR library protocol attached a unique molecular identifier to each TCR cDNA molecule to allow correction of PCR and sequencing errors. On the authors' methods: TCR identification, UMI-based error correction and CDR3 extraction were performed with Decombinator tools. Expanded TCRs were defined as those above a frequency of 2 per 1,000, corresponding to the top 1% of the tumor frequency distribution. Each repertoire was subsampled 100 times to 5,000 TCRs, after which Renyi diversity was computed with the R vegan package. CDR3 similarity networks were built from amino acid triplet string-kernel similarity, with CDR3s being connected when pairwise similarity was above 0.82. TCRdb handled the public reads itself, with Q25 trimming in fastp and clone calling in MiXCR, and kept productive beta chains. Entries are consolidated by CDR3 protein sequence, retaining the most common genes and DNA. TCRdb, not the original authors, processed these V and J calls. The sample records nearly 95,000 distinct CDR3 sequences, 15% to 20% of which are singletons. Jointly, the top ten make up around a fifth of the sample.

Sample: PBMCs, taken at follow-up. The TCR was taken from a male donor with early-stage non-small cell lung cancer.

The base sequence is TGCGCCAGCAGCCAAGTTCGAATTGGCGGCTACACCTTC. This is translated as CASSQVRIGGYTF. The chain was built from TRBV4-1 and TRBJ1-2, with no confident D gene call. CDR1 and CDR2 (MGHRA, YSYEKL) derive from the germline V gene. Counted from cysteine to phenylalanine, this CDR3 has 13 amino acids. Left in the record is the CDR3 DNA by itself, 39 bases read in frame from the first base. The trim is 1 base for V and 8 bases for J, with a gap of 11 bases between the germline ends.